One TCR beta chain is described in this entry. Its antigen is still unknown. These data belong to a study of shared clonotypes between healthy human individuals. Overall study results and limits: It was anticipated that sequencing depth would influence how many clonotypes donors shared. Researchers sampled blood only, noting tissue repertoires likely differ.

This table comes from immunoSEQ multiplex PCR, and its TCRdb copy is limited to in-frame clones, with some not included. The data show about 490,000 clones, with about 80% seen just once and approximately 12% held by the top ten. The CDR3 sequence is 15 residues long. The V and J ends lost 5 bases and 3 bases respectively, with 17 bases between them. Germline-derived CDR1 and CDR2 are MDHEN and SYDVKM. This TCR came from a woman in her forties in good health. Some clones in this sample may be carry-over from other donors' samples. What was sequenced was PBMCs. The chain links TRBV28 to TRBJ2-7; D is undetermined. As DNA, the CDR3 is TGTGCCAGCAGTCAGCTCCGGGCAGCCAACTACGAGCAGTACTTC. Its protein is CASSQLRAANYEQYF.